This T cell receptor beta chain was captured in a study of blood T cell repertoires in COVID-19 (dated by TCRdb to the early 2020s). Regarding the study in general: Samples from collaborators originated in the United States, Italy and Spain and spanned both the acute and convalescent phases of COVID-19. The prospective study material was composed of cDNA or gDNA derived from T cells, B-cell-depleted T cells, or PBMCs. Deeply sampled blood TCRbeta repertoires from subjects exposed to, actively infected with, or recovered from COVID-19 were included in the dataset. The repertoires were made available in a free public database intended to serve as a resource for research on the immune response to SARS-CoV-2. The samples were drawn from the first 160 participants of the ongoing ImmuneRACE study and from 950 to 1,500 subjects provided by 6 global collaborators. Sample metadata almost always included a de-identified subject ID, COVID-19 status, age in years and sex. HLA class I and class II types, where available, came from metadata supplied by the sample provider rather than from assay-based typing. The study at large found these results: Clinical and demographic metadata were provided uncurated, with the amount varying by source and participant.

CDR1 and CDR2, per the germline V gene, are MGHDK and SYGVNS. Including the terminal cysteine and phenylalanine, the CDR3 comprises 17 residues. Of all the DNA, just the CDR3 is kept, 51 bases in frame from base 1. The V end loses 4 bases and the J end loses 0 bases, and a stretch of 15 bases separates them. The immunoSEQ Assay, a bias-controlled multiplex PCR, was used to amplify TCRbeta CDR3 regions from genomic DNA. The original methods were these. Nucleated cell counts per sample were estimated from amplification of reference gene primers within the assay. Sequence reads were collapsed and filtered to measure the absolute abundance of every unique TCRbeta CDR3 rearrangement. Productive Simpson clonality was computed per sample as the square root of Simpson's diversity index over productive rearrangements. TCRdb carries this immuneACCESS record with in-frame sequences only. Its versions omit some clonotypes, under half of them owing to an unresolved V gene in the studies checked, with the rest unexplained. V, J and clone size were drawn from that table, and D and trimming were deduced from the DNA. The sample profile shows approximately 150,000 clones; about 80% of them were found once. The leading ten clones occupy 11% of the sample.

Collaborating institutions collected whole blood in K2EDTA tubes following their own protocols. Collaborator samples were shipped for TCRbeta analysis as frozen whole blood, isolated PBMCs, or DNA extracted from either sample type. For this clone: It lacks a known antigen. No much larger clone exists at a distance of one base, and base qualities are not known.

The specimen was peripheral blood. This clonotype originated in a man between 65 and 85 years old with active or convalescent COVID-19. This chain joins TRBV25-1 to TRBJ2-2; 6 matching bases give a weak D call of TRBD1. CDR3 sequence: CASSVAHRVANTGELFF. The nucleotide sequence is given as TGTGCCAGCAGTGTTGCACACAGGGTCGCGAACACCGGGGAGCTGTTTTTT. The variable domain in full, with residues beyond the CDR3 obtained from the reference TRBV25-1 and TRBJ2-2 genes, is EADIYQTPRYLVIGTGKKITLECSQTMGHDKMYWYQQDPGMELHLIHYSYGVNSTEKGDLSSESTVSRIRTEHFPLTLESARPSHTSQYLCASSVAHRVANTGELFFGEGSRLTVL.